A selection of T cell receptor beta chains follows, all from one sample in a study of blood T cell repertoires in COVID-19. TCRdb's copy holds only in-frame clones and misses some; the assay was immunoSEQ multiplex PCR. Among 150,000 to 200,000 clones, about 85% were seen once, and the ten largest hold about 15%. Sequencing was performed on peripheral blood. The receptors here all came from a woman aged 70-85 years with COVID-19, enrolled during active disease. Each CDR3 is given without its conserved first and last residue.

ASSKRRGLGAF | TRBJ1-1 | TRBV21-1
ASSTGAVGEKLF | TRBJ1-4 | TRBV19
ASRERTNTEAF | TRBJ1-1 | TRBV2
ASSLSFSGNTIY | TRBJ1-3 | TRBV5-1
ATSRDPGTSLRVEQF | TRBJ2-1 | TRBV15
ASSLDPRDREDYGYT | TRBJ1-2 | TRBV7-9
ASSLGLGTGVEPETQY | TRBJ2-5 | TRBV5-1
ARGTSGRISGADTQY | TRBJ2-3 | TRBV30
ASSIWGRANTEAF | TRBJ1-1 | TRBV6-5
AWTLPGETQY | TRBJ2-5 | TRBV30
ASSQKTRIEAF | TRBJ1-1 | TRBV18
ASSTGLAGVSNEQF | TRBJ2-1 | TRBV27
ASRPGGSFSNQPQH | TRBJ1-5 | TRBV28
ASRPRQAHTEAF | TRBJ1-1 | TRBV27
ASSLFSQPQH | TRBJ1-5 | TRBV28
ASRKGAGLAKNIQY | TRBJ2-4 | TRBV27
ASSPSDRGRYGYT | TRBJ1-2 | TRBV3-1/TRBV3-2
ASSRGQGGTEAF | TRBJ1-1 | TRBV5-1
ASSSGGATYNEQF | TRBJ2-1 | TRBV5-5
ASSFGQPASPLH | TRBJ1-6 | TRBV5-1
ASSLGSGELF | TRBJ2-2 | TRBV5-4
ASSTGTGVTPQH | TRBJ1-5 | TRBV18
ASSNLALQY | TRBJ2-7 | TRBV6-5
ASSQGNRGYTEAF | TRBJ1-1 | TRBV3-1/TRBV3-2
ASSLRTSGEEQF | TRBJ2-1 | TRBV27
ASVRGRGATNEKLF | TRBJ1-4 | TRBV6-6
ASSYSGLAPSGTGELF | TRBJ2-2 | TRBV27
ASSFGHGGNTEAF | TRBJ1-1 | TRBV28
ASSSRPEGGNTIY | TRBJ1-3 | TRBV6-5